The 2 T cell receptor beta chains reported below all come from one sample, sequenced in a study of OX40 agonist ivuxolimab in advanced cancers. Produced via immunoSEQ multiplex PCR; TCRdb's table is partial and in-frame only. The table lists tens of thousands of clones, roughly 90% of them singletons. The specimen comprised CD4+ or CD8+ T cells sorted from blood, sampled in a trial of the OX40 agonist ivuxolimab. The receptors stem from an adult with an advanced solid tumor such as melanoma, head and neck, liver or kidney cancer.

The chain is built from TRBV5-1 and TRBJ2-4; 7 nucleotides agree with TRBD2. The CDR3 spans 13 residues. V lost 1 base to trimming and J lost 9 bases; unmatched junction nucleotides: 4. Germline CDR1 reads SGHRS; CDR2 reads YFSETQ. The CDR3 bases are TGCGCCAGCAGCTTGAAGGGAGGGAGCATTCAGTACTTC. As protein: CASSLKGGSIQYF.

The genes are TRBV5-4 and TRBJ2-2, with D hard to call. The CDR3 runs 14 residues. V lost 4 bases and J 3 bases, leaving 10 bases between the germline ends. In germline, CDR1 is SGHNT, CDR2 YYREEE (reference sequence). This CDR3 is CASSLDRHTGELFF. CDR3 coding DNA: TGTGCCAGCAGCCTCGACCGCCACACCGGGGAGCTGTTTTTT.